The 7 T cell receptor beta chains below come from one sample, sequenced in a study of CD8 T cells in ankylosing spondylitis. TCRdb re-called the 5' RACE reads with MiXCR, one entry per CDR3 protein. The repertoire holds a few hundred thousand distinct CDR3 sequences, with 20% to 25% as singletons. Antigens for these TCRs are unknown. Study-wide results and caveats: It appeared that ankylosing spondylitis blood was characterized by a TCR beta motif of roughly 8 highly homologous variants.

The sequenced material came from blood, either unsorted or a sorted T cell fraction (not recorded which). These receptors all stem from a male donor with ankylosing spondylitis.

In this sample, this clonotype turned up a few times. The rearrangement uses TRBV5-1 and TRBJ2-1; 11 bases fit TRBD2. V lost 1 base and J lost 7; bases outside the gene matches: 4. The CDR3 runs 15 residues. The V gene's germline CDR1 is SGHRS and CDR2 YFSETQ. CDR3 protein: CASSLTSGSENEQFF. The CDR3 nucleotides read TGCGCCAGCAGCTTGACTAGCGGGAGTGAGAATGAGCAGTTCTTC.

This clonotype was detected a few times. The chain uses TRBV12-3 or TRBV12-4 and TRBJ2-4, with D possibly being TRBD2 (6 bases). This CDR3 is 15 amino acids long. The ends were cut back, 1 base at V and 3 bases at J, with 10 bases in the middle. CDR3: CASSLVAVVKNIQYF. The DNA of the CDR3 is TGTGCCAGCAGTTTAGTAGCGGTTGTCAAAAACATTCAGTACTTC.

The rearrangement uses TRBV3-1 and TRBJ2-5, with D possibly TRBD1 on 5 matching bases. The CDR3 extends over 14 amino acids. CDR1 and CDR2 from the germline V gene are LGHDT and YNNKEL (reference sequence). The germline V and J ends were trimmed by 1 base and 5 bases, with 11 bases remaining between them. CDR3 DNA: TGTGCCAGCAGCCAAGGATCAGGGCTGGAGACCCAGTACTTC. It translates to CASSQGSGLETQYF.

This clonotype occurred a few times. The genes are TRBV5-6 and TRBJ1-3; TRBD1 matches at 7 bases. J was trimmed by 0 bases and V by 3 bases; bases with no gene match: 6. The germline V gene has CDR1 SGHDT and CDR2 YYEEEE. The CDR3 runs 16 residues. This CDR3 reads CASSSGQASSGNTIYF. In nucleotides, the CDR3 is TGTGCCAGCAGCTCCGGACAGGCAAGCTCTGGAAACACCATATATTTT.

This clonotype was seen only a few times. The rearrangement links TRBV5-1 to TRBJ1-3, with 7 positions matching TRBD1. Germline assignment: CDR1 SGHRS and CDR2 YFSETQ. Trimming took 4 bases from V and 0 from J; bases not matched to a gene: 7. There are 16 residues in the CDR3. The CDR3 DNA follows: TGCGCCAGCAGCGCCGGACAGGTCAACTCTGGAAACACCATATATTTT. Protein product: CASSAGQVNSGNTIYF.

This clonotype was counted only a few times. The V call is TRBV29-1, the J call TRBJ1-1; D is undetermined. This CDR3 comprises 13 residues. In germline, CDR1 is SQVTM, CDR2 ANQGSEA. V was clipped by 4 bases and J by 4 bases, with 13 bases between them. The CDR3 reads CSVAWEEGTEAFF. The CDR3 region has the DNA TGCAGCGTTGCATGGGAGGAAGGCACTGAAGCTTTCTTT.

The CDR3 DNA reads as TGTGCCAGCAGCCTCGCTTCCGGGATGGTGGTATACAATGAGCAGTTCTTC. Amino acids: CASSLASGMVVYNEQFF. The chain has TRBV5-6 and TRBJ2-1; D perhaps matches TRBD2 (5 bases). The CDR3 contains 17 residues. Germline CDR1 and CDR2: SGHDT and YYEEEE. The V end lost 4 bases, the J end lost 4 bases, and 21 bases lay between the germline ends.